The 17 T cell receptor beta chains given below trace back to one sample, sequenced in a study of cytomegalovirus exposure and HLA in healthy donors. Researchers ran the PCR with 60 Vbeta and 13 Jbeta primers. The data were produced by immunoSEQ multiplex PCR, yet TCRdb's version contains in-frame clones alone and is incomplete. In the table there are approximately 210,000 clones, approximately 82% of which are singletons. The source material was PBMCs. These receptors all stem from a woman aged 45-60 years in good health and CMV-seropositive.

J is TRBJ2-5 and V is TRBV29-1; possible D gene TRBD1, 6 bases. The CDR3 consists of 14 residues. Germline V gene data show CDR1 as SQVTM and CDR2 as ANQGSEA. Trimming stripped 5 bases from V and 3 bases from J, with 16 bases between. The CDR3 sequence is CSVSYPRQEETQYF. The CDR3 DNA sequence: TGCAGCGTTTCCTACCCCAGACAGGAAGAGACCCAGTACTTC.

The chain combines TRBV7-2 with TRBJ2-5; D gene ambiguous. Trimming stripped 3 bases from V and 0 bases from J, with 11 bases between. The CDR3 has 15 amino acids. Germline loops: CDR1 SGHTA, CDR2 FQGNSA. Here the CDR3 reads CASSLANGYQETQYF. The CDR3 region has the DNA TGTGCCAGCAGCTTGGCCAACGGGTACCAAGAGACCCAGTACTTC.

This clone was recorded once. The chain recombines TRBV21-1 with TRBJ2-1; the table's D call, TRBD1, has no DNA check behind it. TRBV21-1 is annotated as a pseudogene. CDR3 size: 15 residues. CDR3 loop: CASSKCWTAYNEQFF. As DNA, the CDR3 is TGTGCCAGCAGCAAATGCTGGACAGCCTACAATGAGCAGTTCTTC.

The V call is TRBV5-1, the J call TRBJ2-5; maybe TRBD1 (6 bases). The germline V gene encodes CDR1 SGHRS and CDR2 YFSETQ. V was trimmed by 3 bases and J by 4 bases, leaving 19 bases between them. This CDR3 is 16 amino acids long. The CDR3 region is CASSWTDLLVGETQYF. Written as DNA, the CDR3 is TGCGCCAGCAGCTGGACAGACCTACTGGTTGGAGAGACCCAGTACTTC.

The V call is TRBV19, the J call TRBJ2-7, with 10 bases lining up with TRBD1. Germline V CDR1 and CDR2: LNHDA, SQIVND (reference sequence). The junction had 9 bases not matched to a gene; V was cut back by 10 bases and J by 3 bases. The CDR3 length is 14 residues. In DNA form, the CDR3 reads TGTGCCACAAAGGGGACAGGGGCGGTCTACGAGCAGTACTTC. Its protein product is CATKGTGAVYEQYF.

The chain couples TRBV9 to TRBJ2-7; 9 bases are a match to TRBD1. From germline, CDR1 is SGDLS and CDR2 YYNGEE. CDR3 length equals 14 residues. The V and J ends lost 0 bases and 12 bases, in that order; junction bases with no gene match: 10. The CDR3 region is CASSVATKGQGSYF. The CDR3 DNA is TGTGCCAGCAGCGTAGCTACTAAGGGACAGGGCTCGTACTTC.

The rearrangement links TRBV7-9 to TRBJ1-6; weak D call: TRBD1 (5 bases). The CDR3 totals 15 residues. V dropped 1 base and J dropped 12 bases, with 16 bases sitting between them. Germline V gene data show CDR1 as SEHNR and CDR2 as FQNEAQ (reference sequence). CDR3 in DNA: TGTGCCAGCAGCTTAGTTTGGGGGAGGAACTTACCCCTCCACTTT. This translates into CASSLVWGRNLPLHF.

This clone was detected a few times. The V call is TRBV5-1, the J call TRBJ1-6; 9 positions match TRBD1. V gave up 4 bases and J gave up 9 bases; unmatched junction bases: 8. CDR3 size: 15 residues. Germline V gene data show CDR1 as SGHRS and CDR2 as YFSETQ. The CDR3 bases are TGCGCCAGCAGCAGAGGGACAGGGCGAAGTTCACCCCTCCACTTT. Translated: CASSRGTGRSSPLHF. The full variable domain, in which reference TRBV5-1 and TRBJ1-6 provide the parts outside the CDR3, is KAGVTQTPRYLIKTRGQQVTLSCSPISGHRSVSWYQQTPGQGLQFLFEYFSETQRNKGNFPGRFSGRQFSNSRSEMNVSTLELGDSALYLCASSRGTGRSSPLHFGNGTRLTVT.

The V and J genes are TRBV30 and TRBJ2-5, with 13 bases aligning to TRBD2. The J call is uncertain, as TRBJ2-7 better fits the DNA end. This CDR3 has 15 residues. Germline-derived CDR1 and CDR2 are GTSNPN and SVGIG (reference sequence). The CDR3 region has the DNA TGTGCCTGGAGTCCCGGACTAGCGGGGGCTAACGAGCAGTACTTC. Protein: CAWSPGLAGANEQYF.

CDR3 bases: TGTGCCAGCAGTGCTCTTCTAGCGGGGGGTTTGTATGAGCAGTTCTTC. Protein product: CASSALLAGGLYEQFF. The genes are TRBV27 and TRBJ2-1; 11 nucleotides match TRBD2. Looked up from germline, CDR1 is MNHEY and CDR2 is SMNVEV (reference sequence). Trimming removed 5 bases from V and 8 bases from J; junction bases left unmatched: 11. The CDR3 length is 16 residues.

The CDR3 coding sequence is TGTGCCAGCAGCCAAGGGACCGGGGGGACCGGGGAGCTGTTTTTT. Encoded protein: CASSQGTGGTGELFF. The genes are TRBV4-2 and TRBJ2-2; 7 nucleotides align to TRBD2. With V trimmed by 1 base and J by 5 bases, 4 bases remained unmatched. This CDR3 is built from 15 residues. Germline CDR1 reads LGHNA; CDR2 reads YNFKEQ.

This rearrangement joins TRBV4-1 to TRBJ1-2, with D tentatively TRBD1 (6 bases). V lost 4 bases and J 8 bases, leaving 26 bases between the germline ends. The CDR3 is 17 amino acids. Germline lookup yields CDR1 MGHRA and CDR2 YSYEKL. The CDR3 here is CASSPGVYGAESLGYTF. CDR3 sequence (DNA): TGCGCCAGCAGCCCAGGGGTGTACGGAGCCGAGTCGTTGGGCTACACCTTC.

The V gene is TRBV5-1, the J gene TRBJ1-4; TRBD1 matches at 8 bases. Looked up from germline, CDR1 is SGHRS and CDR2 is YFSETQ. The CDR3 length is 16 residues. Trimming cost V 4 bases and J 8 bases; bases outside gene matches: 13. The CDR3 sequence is CASSPAPTGAGEKLFF. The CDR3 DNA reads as TGCGCCAGCAGCCCGGCCCCGACAGGGGCTGGCGAAAAACTGTTTTTT.

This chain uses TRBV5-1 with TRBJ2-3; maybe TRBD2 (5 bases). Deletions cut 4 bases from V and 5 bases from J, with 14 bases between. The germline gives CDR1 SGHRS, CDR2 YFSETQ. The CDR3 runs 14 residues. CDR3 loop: CASSTRSGRDTQYF. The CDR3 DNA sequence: TGCGCCAGCAGCACACGGTCTGGGAGAGATACGCAGTATTTT. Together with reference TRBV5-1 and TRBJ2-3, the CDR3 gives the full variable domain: KAGVTQTPRYLIKTRGQQVTLSCSPISGHRSVSWYQQTPGQGLQFLFEYFSETQRNKGNFPGRFSGRQFSNSRSEMNVSTLELGDSALYLCASSTRSGRDTQYFGPGTRLTVL.

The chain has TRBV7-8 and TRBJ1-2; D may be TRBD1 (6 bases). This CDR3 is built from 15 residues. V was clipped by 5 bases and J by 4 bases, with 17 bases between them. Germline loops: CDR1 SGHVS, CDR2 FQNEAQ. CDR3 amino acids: CASSIVGGPSYGYTF. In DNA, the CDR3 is TGTGCCAGCAGCATCGTTGGGGGCCCTAGCTATGGCTACACCTTC.

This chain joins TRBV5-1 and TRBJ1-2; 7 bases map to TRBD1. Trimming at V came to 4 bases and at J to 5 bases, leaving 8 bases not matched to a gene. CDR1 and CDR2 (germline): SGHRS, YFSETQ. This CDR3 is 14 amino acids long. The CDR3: CASSPSQGEYGYTF. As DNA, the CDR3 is TGCGCCAGCAGCCCGTCCCAGGGGGAATATGGCTACACCTTC.

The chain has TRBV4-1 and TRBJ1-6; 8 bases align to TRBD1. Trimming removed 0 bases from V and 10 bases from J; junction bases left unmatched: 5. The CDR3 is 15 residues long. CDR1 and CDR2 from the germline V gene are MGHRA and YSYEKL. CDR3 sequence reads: CASSQEDRDYSPLHF. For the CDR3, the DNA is TGCGCCAGCAGCCAAGAGGACAGGGATTACTCACCCCTCCACTTT.